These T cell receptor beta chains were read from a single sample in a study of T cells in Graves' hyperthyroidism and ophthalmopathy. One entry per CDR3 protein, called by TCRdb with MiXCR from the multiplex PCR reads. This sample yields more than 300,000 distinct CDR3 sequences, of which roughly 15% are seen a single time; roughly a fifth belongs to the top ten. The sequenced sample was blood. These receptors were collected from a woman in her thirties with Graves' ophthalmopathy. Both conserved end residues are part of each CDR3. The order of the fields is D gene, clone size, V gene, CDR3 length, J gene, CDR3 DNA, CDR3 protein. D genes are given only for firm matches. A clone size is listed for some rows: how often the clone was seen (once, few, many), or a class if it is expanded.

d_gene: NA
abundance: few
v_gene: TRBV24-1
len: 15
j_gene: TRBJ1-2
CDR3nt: TGTGCCACCAGTGATTCTGAAGGGAGGTCATATGGCTACACCTTC
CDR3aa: CATSDSEGRSYGYTF

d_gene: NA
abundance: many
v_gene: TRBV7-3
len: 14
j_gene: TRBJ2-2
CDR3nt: TGTGCCAGCAGCTCGAAGGGGAACACCGGGGAGCTGTTTTTT
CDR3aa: CASSSKGNTGELFF

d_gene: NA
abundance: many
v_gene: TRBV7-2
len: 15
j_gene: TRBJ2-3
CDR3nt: TGTGCCAGCAGCTTAGACCGACGAAACACAGATACGCAGTATTTT
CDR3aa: CASSLDRRNTDTQYF

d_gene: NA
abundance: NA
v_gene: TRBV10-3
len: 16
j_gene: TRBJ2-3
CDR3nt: TGTGCCATCAGTGATCGGATTGAGAGTAGCACAGATACGCAGTATTTT
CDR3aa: CAISDRIESSTDTQYF

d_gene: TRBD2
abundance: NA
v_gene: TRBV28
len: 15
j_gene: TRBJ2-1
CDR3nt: TGTGCCAGCAGTGCGGACTTAGCGGGGGCTAATGAGCAGTTCTTC
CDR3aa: CASSADLAGANEQFF

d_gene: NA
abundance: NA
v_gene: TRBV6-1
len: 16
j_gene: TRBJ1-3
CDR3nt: TGTGCCAGCAGTATAACAGCAGTAGACTCTGGAAACACCATATATTTT
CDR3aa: CASSITAVDSGNTIYF

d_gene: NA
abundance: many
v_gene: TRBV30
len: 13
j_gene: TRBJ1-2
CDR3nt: TGTGCCTCCGATACGCAGGAGGCCTATGGCTACACCTTC
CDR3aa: CASDTQEAYGYTF

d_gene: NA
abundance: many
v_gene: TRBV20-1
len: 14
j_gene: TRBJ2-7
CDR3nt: TGCAGTGCTAGAGATGGGCACAGAACCTACGAGCAGTACTTC
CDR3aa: CSARDGHRTYEQYF

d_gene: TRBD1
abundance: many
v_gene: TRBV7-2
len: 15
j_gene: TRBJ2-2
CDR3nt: TGTGCCAGCAGCTATGGGACAGGGTACTCCGGGGAGCTGTTTTTT
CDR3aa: CASSYGTGYSGELFF

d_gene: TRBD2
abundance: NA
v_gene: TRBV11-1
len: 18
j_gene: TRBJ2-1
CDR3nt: TGTGCCAGCAGCCCAACCGGACTAGCGGGGGGGCCGGCCTATGAGCAGTTCTTC
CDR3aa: CASSPTGLAGGPAYEQFF

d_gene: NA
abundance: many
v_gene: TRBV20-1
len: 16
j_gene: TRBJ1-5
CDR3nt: TGCAGTGCTAGCCCCGCAACAGGGATCAGCAATCAGCCCCAGCATTTT
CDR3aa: CSASPATGISNQPQHF

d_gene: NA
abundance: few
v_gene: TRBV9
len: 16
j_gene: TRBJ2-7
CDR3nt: TGTGCCAGCAGCGTAGTTCTGATATCTATCTCCTACGAGCAGTACTTC
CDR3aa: CASSVVLISISYEQYF

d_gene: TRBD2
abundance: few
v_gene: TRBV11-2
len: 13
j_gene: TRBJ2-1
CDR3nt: TGTGCCAGCAGCTCCGGGGGGGCTAATGAGCAGTTCTTC
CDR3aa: CASSSGGANEQFF

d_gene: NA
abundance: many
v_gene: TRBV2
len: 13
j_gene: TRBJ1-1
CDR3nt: TGTGCCAGTTCCAGGGATGTGAACACTGAAGCTTTCTTT
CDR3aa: CASSRDVNTEAFF

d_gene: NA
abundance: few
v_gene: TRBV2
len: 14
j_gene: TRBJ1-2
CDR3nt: TGTGCCAGCAGGTCAGGCGGGTCTAACTATGGCTACACCTTC
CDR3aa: CASRSGGSNYGYTF

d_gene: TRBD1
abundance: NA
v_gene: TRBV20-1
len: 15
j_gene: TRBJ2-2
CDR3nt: TGCAGTGCTAGATCAGGACAGGGGGAGCCCGGGGAGCTGTTTTTT
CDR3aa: CSARSGQGEPGELFF

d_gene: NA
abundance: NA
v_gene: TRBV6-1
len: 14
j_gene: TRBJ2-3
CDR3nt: TGTGCCAGCAGAGCGACAGTATCCACAGATACGCAGTATTTT
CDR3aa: CASRATVSTDTQYF

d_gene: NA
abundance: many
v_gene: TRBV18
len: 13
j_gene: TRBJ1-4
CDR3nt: TGTGCCAGCTCAACGGATACTAATGAAAAACTGTTTTTT
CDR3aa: CASSTDTNEKLFF

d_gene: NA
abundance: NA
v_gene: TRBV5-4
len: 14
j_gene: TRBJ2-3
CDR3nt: TGTGCCAGCAGGGGCTCAACAATCACAGATACGCAGTATTTT
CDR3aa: CASRGSTITDTQYF

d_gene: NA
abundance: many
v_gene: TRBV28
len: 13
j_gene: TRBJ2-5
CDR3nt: TGTGCCAGCAGTCCGACCGGGAAAGAGACCCAGTACTTC
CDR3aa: CASSPTGKETQYF

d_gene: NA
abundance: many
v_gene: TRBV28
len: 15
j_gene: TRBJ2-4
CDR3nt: TGTGCCAGCAGTTGGGGCCGAGTCGCCAAAAACATTCAGTACTTC
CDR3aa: CASSWGRVAKNIQYF

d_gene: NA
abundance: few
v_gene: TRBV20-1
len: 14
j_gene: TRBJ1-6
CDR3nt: TGCAGTGCTAGAGAGGGTCAGACTAATTCACCCCTCCACTTT
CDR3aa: CSAREGQTNSPLHF

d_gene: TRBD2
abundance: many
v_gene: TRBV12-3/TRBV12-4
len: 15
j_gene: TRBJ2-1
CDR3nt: TGTGCCAGCAGTCTAGGGACTAGCGGGGGGTTTGAGCAGTTCTTC
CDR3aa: CASSLGTSGGFEQFF

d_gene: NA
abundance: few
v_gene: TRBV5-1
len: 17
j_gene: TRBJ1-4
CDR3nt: TGCGCCAGCAGCTTTGGAAACAGGGTAATAACTAATGAAAAACTGTTTTTT
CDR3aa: CASSFGNRVITNEKLFF

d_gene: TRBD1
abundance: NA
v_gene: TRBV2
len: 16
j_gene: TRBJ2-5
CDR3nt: TGTGCCAGCAGTGATGTCGGGACAGGGTTTCTAGAGACCCAGTACTTC
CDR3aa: CASSDVGTGFLETQYF

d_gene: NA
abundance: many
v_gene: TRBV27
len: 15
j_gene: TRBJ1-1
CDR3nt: TGTGCCAGCAGTAGAACAGGGAATTCTGGCACTGAAGCTTTCTTT
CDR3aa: CASSRTGNSGTEAFF

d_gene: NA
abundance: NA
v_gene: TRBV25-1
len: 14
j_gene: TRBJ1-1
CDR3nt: TGTGCCAGCAGTTATCGGGGCCTGGGCACTGAAGCTTTCTTT
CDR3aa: CASSYRGLGTEAFF

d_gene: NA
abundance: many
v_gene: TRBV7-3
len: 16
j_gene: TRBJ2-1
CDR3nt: TGTGCCAGCAGCTCCCTAGGAGACAACACCTACAATGAGCAGTTCTTC
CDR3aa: CASSSLGDNTYNEQFF

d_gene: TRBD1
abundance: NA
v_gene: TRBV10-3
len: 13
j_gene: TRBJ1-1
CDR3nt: TGTGCCAGTCGACAGGGGGCGAACACTGAAGCTTTCTTT
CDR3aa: CASRQGANTEAFF

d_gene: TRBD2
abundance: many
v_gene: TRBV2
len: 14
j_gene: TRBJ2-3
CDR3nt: TGTGCCAGCAGCGGACTAGCGGGGGGAGGTACGCAGTATTTT
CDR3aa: CASSGLAGGGTQYF

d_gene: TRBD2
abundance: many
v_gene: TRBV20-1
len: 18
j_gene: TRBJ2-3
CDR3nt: TGCAGTGCTAGAGTAGGAAATCGGGGCGGGAGGGAGCCAGATACGCAGTATTTT
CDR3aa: CSARVGNRGGREPDTQYF

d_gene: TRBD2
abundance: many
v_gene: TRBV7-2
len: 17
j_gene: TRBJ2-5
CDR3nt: TGTGCCAGCAGCTCCCAACTGACTAGCGGGGGACAAGAGACCCAGTACTTC
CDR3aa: CASSSQLTSGGQETQYF

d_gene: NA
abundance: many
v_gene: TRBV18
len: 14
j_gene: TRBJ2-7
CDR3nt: TGTGCCAGCTCACCGGACGAGGTGGCCTACGAGCAGTACTTC
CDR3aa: CASSPDEVAYEQYF

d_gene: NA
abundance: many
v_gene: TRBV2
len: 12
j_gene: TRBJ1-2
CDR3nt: TGTGCCAGCAGACAGGTGGACTATGGCTACACCTTC
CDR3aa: CASRQVDYGYTF

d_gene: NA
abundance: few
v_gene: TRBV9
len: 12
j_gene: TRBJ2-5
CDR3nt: TGTGCCAGCAGCCCCCTTGGGCAGACCCAGTACTTC
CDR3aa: CASSPLGQTQYF

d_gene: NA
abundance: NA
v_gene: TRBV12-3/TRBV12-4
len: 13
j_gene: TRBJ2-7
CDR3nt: TGTGCCAGCAGGATCGACGGCTCCTACGAGCAGTACTTC
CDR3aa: CASRIDGSYEQYF

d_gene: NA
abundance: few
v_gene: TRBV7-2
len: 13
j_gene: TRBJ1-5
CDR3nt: TGTGCCAGCAGCTTTACCGAGGGACAGCCCCAGCATTTT
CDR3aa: CASSFTEGQPQHF

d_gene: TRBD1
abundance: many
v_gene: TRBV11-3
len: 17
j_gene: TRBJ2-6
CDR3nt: TGTGCCAGCAGCCCGGGCGGCGGACAGGGTTGGGCCAACGTCCTGACTTTC
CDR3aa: CASSPGGGQGWANVLTF

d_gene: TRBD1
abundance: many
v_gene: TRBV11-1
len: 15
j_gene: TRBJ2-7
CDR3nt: TGTGCCAGCAGCCACCTCGGGACAGATACCTACGAGCAGTACTTC
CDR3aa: CASSHLGTDTYEQYF

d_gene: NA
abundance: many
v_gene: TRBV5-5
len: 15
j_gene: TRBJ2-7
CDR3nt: TGTGCCAGCAGCGGAGACATGGGGAGCTCCTACGAGCAGTACTTC
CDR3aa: CASSGDMGSSYEQYF

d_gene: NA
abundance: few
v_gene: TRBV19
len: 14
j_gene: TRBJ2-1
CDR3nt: TGTGCCAGTAGTATACAGCTTCAGGGATATGAGCAGTTCTTC
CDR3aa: CASSIQLQGYEQFF

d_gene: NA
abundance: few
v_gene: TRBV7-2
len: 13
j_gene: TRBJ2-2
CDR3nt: TGTGCCAGCAGCCAGGGGCTGTTCGTGGAGCTGTTTTTT
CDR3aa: CASSQGLFVELFF

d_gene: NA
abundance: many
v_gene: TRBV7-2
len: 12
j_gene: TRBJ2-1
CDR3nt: TGTGCCAGCAGCCGGCGGAGCTATGAGCAGTTCTTC
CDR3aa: CASSRRSYEQFF

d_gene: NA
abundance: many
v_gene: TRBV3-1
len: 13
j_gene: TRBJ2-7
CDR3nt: TGTGCCAGCAGTCGGACAGAATCCTACGAGCAGTACTTC
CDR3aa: CASSRTESYEQYF

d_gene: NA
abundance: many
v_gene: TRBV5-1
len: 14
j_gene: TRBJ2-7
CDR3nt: TGCGCCAGCAGCTTAGTCGACAGCTTCTACGAGCAGTACTTC
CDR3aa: CASSLVDSFYEQYF

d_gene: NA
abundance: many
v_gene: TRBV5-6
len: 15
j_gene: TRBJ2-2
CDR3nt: TGTGCCAGCAGCCCGGATCAGAGGGGCACCGGGGAGCTGTTTTTT
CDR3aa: CASSPDQRGTGELFF

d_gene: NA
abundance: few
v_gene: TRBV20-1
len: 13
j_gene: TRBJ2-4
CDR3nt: TGCAGTGCTAGACAGCTAGCCAAAAACATTCAGTACTTC
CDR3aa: CSARQLAKNIQYF

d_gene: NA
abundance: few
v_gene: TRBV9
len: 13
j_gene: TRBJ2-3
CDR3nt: TGTGCCAGCCGGGGAGCTAGCACAGATACGCAGTATTTT
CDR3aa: CASRGASTDTQYF

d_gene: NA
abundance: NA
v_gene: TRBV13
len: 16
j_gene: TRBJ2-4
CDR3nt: TGTGCCAGCAGCCCCCGGGAAGAACTAGCCAAAAACATTCAGTACTTC
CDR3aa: CASSPREELAKNIQYF

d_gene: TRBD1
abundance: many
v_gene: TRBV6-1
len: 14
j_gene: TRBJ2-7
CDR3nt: TGTGCCAGTAGGAGGGGACAGGGGGCGCGCGAGCAGTACTTC
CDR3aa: CASRRGQGAREQYF

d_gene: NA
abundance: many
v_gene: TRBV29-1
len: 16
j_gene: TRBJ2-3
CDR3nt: TGCAGCGTTGAAAGTCCGCGGGGTCAGAGCACAGATACGCAGTATTTT
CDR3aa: CSVESPRGQSTDTQYF

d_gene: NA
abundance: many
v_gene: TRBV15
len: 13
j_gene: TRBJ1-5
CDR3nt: TGTGCCACCAGTGGACAGCTAGGCATGCCCCAGCATTTT
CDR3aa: CATSGQLGMPQHF